This T cell receptor beta chain was profiled in a study of blood T cell repertoires in COVID-19. Across the study: The study drew acute and convalescent COVID-19 samples from the United States, Italy and Spain.

Only in-frame clones appear in the TCRdb table, and some are missing; sequencing was by immunoSEQ multiplex PCR. The table has fewer than 250,000 clones, approximately 91% seen once. Germline V gene sequence: CDR1 SGHRS, CDR2 YFSETQ. This CDR3 contains 14 residues. Between the trimmed V and J ends, which lost 5 bases and 1 base, there was a span of 10 bases. Seattle patient enrollment occurred during active infection, with longitudinal follow-up thereafter. The chain couples TRBV5-1 to TRBJ1-3; possible D gene TRBD1, 5 bases. The sample taken for sequencing was peripheral blood. This sequence was found in a man younger than 40 with COVID-19, enrolled during active disease. The CDR3 sequence is CASRIGESGNTIYF. The CDR3, as DNA: TGCGCCAGCAGGATAGGGGAATCTGGAAACACCATATATTTT.